The 30 T cell receptor beta chains below all came from one sample that was sequenced in a study of blood T cell repertoires in COVID-19. Libraries were prepared by immunoSEQ multiplex PCR; TCRdb keeps only in-frame clonotypes and omits some of them. Of about 440,000 clones in the sample, about 90% are singletons; the top ten hold approximately 0.55%. The material sequenced was PBMCs or T cells enriched from blood (not recorded which). All receptors derive from a man younger than 35 who had recovered from COVID-19.

V is TRBV7-7 and J is TRBJ1-1; the D is unclear. The ends were cut back, 2 bases at V and 5 bases at J, with 6 bases in the middle. In germline, CDR1 is SSHAT, CDR2 FNYEAQ (reference sequence). There are 12 residues in the CDR3. As DNA, the CDR3 is TGTGCCAGCAGCTTACGGCGGACTGAAGCTTTCTTT. This translates into CASSLRRTEAFF.

In this sample, this clone turned up once. This chain uses TRBV7-3 with TRBJ1-1, with D unresolved. CDR1 is SGHTA, CDR2 FQGTGA, per germline. Trimming took off 3 bases at V and 3 bases at J, with 8 bases between the two ends. The CDR3 loop spans 13 amino acids. CDR3 sequence (DNA): TGTGCCAGCAGCTTCCGGAGGGACACTGAAGCTTTCTTT. Translating gives CASSFRRDTEAFF.

This chain links TRBV19 with TRBJ1-5; 7 positions match TRBD1. Unmatched junction bases numbered 2, after V lost 4 bases and J lost 5 bases. The germline CDR1 and CDR2 sequences are LNHDA and SQIVND (reference sequence). This CDR3 is built from 13 residues. The CDR3 here is CASSTDRDQPQHF. In nucleotides, the CDR3 is TGTGCCAGTAGTACCGACAGGGATCAGCCCCAGCATTTT.

The chain uses TRBV27 and TRBJ2-7; a possible D gene is TRBD2 (5 bases). This CDR3 region has 15 residues. CDR1 and CDR2 from the germline V gene are MNHEY and SMNVEV (reference sequence). V shed 6 bases and J shed 2 bases, with 17 bases lying between them. The CDR3 sequence is CASRKVTRNPYEQYF. CDR3 DNA sequence: TGTGCCAGCAGGAAGGTCACTAGGAACCCCTACGAGCAGTACTTC.

The V call is TRBV20-1, the J call TRBJ2-3, with D perhaps TRBD1 (5 bases). Germline CDR1 and CDR2: DFQATT and SNEGSKA (reference sequence). Trimming removed 3 bases from V and 1 base from J, with 8 bases in between. The CDR3 sequence is 13 residues long. This CDR3 reads CSASLGGTDTQYF. The CDR3 coding sequence is TGCAGTGCTAGTCTAGGGGGCACAGATACGCAGTATTTT.

The chain has TRBV3-1 (or the pseudogene TRBV3-2) and TRBJ2-7; D perhaps matches TRBD2 (6 bases). The germline V gene encodes CDR1 LGHDT and CDR2 YNNKEL (reference sequence). The CDR3 runs to 15 residues. V gave up 0 bases and J gave up 8 bases, with 17 bases separating them. CDR3 DNA sequence: TGTGCCAGCAGCCAAGAGGCAGACGGGGCGGGAAAGCAGTACTTC. Translation: CASSQEADGAGKQYF.

The chain combines TRBV27 with TRBJ1-2; a weak D match, TRBD1 (5 bases). Per the germline V gene, CDR1 is MNHEY and CDR2 is SMNVEV (reference sequence). With 5 bases removed from V and 5 bases from J, the gap between germline ends came to 15 bases. The CDR3 has 14 residues. CDR3 residues: CASSPTDRDYGYTF. As DNA, the CDR3 is TGTGCCAGCAGTCCGACCGACAGAGATTATGGCTACACCTTC.

The chain has TRBV30 and TRBJ1-3; D is perhaps TRBD1 (6 bases). Germline V gives CDR1 GTSNPN, CDR2 SVGIG (reference sequence). Trimming took off 0 bases at V and 0 bases at J, with 15 bases between the two ends. This CDR3 is 17 amino acids long. The CDR3 reads CAWSVLIQGTSGNTIYF. The DNA of the CDR3 is TGTGCCTGGAGTGTACTCATCCAGGGGACCTCTGGAAACACCATATATTTT.

This clone was counted once. V gene TRBV6-1 combines with J gene TRBJ2-5, with 7 positions matching TRBD1. There are 14 residues in the CDR3. Per the germline V gene, CDR1 is MNHNS and CDR2 is SASEGT. J was trimmed by 5 bases and V by 3 bases; bases with no gene match: 6. DNA for the CDR3: TGTGCCAGCAGTGATCGGGACAGAGGGGAGACCCAGTACTTC. It codes for CASSDRDRGETQYF.

In its sample, this clone was seen a few times. This chain links TRBV2 with TRBJ2-7; no clear D. This CDR3 is 13 amino acids long. Germline V gene data show CDR1 as SNHLY and CDR2 as FYNNEI. The V end was cut by 5 bases, the J end by 3 bases, with 11 bases between. The CDR3 spells CASSLLPNYEQYF. CDR3 bases: TGTGCCAGCAGTCTACTGCCCAACTACGAGCAGTACTTC.

The rearrangement links TRBV18 to TRBJ2-3; D perhaps matches TRBD1 (5 bases). This CDR3 has 13 residues. Germline V lookup: CDR1 KGHSH, CDR2 LQKENI. The V gene lost 8 bases and the J gene lost 2 bases, with 11 bases spanning the gap. The CDR3 nucleotides read TGTGCCAGCCAGGACACCTACACAGATACGCAGTATTTT. Its protein product is CASQDTYTDTQYF.

This clone was observed once. This chain joins TRBV5-4 and TRBJ2-7; D unresolved. CDR3 length equals 13 residues. The V gene lost 1 base and the J gene lost 5 bases, with 10 bases spanning the gap. From germline, CDR1 is SGHNT and CDR2 YYREEE (reference sequence). This CDR3 is CASSLLVSDEQYF. In nucleotides, the CDR3 is TGTGCCAGCAGCTTGTTGGTGTCGGACGAGCAGTACTTC.

The CDR3 is CSVASAPDRTNYGYTF. CDR3 nucleotides: TGCAGCGTTGCCTCAGCCCCTGACAGGACTAACTATGGCTACACCTTC. The chain combines TRBV29-1 with TRBJ1-2, with D possibly being TRBD1 (6 bases). Trimming left V 4 bases short and J 0 bases short, with 18 bases between. Germline V gene data show CDR1 as SQVTM and CDR2 as ANQGSEA. This CDR3 is built from 16 residues. The whole variable domain, filled in from reference TRBV29-1 and TRBJ1-2, reads SAVISQKPSRDICQRGTSLTIQCQVDSQVTMMFWYRQQPGQSLTLIATANQGSEATYESGFVIDKFPISRPNLTFSTLTVSNMSPEDSSIYLCSVASAPDRTNYGYTFGSGTRLTVV.

CDR3 loop: CASTGQVMNTEAFF. CDR3 in DNA: TGTGCCAGTACTGGACAGGTTATGAACACTGAAGCTTTCTTT. The chain recombines TRBV19 with TRBJ1-1; 7 bases map to TRBD1. Germline loops: CDR1 LNHDA, CDR2 SQIVND (reference sequence). V lost 7 bases, J lost 0 bases, and 5 bases stayed unmatched. The CDR3 extends over 14 amino acids.

This clone was observed a single time. J is TRBJ1-5 and V is TRBV19; the match to TRBD1 covers 9 bases. The V segment lost 3 bases and the J segment 1 base; nucleotides outside the gene matches: 7. CDR3 length: 17 amino acids. Germline V gene lookup returns CDR1 LNHDA and CDR2 SQIVND (reference sequence). Here the CDR3 reads CASSMGKGQGSNQPQHF. The CDR3 DNA follows: TGTGCCAGTAGTATGGGAAAAGGACAGGGGAGCAATCAGCCCCAGCATTTT.

The gene calls are TRBV2 and TRBJ1-5; 9 nucleotides agree with TRBD1. The CDR3 totals 14 residues. The J segment lost 7 bases and the V segment lost 9 bases, leaving 10 bases of the junction unmatched. Per the germline V gene, CDR1 is SNHLY and CDR2 is FYNNEI. The CDR3 is CASSTGQGGQPQHF. CDR3 bases: TGTGCCAGTAGCACGGGACAGGGTGGCCAGCCCCAGCATTTT.

The rearrangement joins TRBV5-5 to TRBJ1-1; D is uncertain. From germline, CDR1 is SGHKS and CDR2 YYEKEE (reference sequence). Trimming stripped 0 bases from V and 6 bases from J, with 15 bases between. There are 15 residues in the CDR3. CDR3: CASSLEYSRTAEAFF. The CDR3, as DNA: TGTGCCAGCAGCTTGGAGTACTCCCGAACCGCTGAAGCTTTCTTT.

J is TRBJ2-1 and V is TRBV27; possibly TRBD2 for D (6 bases). The CDR3 is made up of 14 amino acids. Between the trimmed V and J ends, which lost 10 bases and 5 bases, there was a span of 18 bases. CDR1 MNHEY and CDR2 SMNVEV come from the germline V gene (reference sequence). CDR3 in amino acids: CATRLGGPHNEQFF. CDR3 nucleotide sequence: TGTGCCACTCGCCTCGGAGGGCCCCACAATGAGCAGTTCTTC.

The V call is TRBV20-1, the J call TRBJ1-6, with no clear D. Trimming shortened V by 3 bases and J by 9 bases, and 9 bases separated the two germline ends. From germline, CDR1 is DFQATT and CDR2 SNEGSKA (reference sequence). CDR3 size: 12 residues. CDR3 coding DNA: TGCAGTGCTAGTCCCGGGGTTTCACCCCTCCACTTT. Amino acid sequence: CSASPGVSPLHF.

The chain is built from TRBV3-1 (or the pseudogene TRBV3-2) and TRBJ1-1, with 9 nucleotides matching TRBD1. The CDR3 has 15 residues. The germline V gene has CDR1 LGHDT and CDR2 YNNKEL (reference sequence). V shed 3 bases, J shed 4 bases, and the junction held 6 bases outside the gene matches. As DNA, the CDR3 is TGTGCCAGCAGCCATTACAGGGGGCAGGTCACTGAAGCTTTCTTT. This encodes CASSHYRGQVTEAFF.

This chain links TRBV3-1 (or the pseudogene TRBV3-2) with TRBJ1-4; D call uncertain. This CDR3 is 18 amino acids long. The V end was cut by 3 bases, the J end by 0 bases, with 17 bases between. The germline CDR1 and CDR2 sequences are LGHDT and YNNKEL (reference sequence). For the CDR3, the DNA is TGTGCCAGCAGCCACTACCGCACCCCCGTTGCAACTAATGAAAAACTGTTTTTT. As protein: CASSHYRTPVATNEKLFF.

This clone was picked up a small number of times. For the CDR3, the DNA is TGTGCCAGCAGTTTAGGTCTAGCGGTCACCCCCTCCTACGAGCAGTACTTC. Protein product: CASSLGLAVTPSYEQYF. This chain joins TRBV28 and TRBJ2-7, with 7 bases matching TRBD2. The CDR3 has 17 amino acids. The junction had 10 bases not matched to a gene; V was cut back by 2 bases and J by 0 bases. Germline V gene lookup returns CDR1 MDHEN and CDR2 SYDVKM.

V gene TRBV6-2 or TRBV6-3 combines with J gene TRBJ1-5, with D maybe TRBD1 (5 bases). V was cut by 2 bases and J by 7 bases, with 12 bases left in between. The V gene's germline CDR1 is MNHEY and CDR2 SVGEGT. This CDR3 is built from 14 residues. In nucleotides, the CDR3 is TGTGCCAGCAGTTACGGGGCAGGGCGCCAGCCCCAGCATTTT. It is translated as CASSYGAGRQPQHF.

The rearrangement uses TRBV4-1 and TRBJ1-2; D might be TRBD1 (5 bases). The ends were cut back, 3 bases at V and 8 bases at J, with 16 bases in the middle. The CDR3 contains 14 residues. CDR1 is MGHRA, CDR2 YSYEKL, per germline. DNA of the CDR3: TGCGCCAGCAGCCATCGTCGCAGGGCCCAAGGCTACACCTTC. It yields the protein CASSHRRRAQGYTF.

In this sample, this clone turned up a few times. V is TRBV28 and J is TRBJ1-2, with D possibly being TRBD1 (5 bases). Germline-derived CDR1 and CDR2 are MDHEN and SYDVKM. There are 14 residues in the CDR3. Trimming shortened V by 2 bases and J by 9 bases, and 16 bases separated the two germline ends. As DNA, the CDR3 is TGTGCCAGCAGTTTAGCGGGGGGGAAAGGTCGCTACACCTTC. Its protein product is CASSLAGGKGRYTF.

The chain uses TRBV27 and TRBJ1-1; TRBD1 might be the D (6 bases). CDR3 size: 15 residues. Trimming shortened V by 2 bases and J by 1 base, and 11 bases separated the two germline ends. Germline CDR1 is MNHEY and CDR2 is SMNVEV (reference sequence). CDR3 protein: CASSLLRTANTEAFF. The CDR3 DNA is TGTGCCAGCAGTTTACTCCGGACAGCGAACACTGAAGCTTTCTTT.

The chain is built from TRBV12-3 or TRBV12-4 and TRBJ2-5; no definite D call. Trimming cost V 2 bases and J 5 bases, with 9 bases left between them. The CDR3 loop spans 13 amino acids. In nucleotides, the CDR3 is TGTGCCAGCAGTTTAAGCTCCAGGGAGACCCAGTACTTC. Translating it yields CASSLSSRETQYF.

V and J are TRBV12-5 and TRBJ1-5; D is undetermined. The V end lost 5 bases, the J end lost 2 bases, and 10 bases lay between the germline ends. The CDR3 is 14 amino acids. CDR1 and CDR2 from the germline V gene are LGHNT and FRNRAP. The CDR3 region has the DNA TGTGCTAGTGGTGCCCCGGGAGGCAATCAGCCCCAGCATTTT. This encodes CASGAPGGNQPQHF.

This clone came up once. The chain is built from TRBV7-8 and TRBJ1-1; D is ambiguous. Germline CDR1 and CDR2: SGHVS and FQNEAQ. There are 14 residues in the CDR3. The V end was cut by 1 base, the J end by 1 base, with 7 bases between. CDR3 region: CASSLGLPNTEAFF. The CDR3 DNA is TGTGCCAGCAGCTTAGGGCTCCCGAACACTGAAGCTTTCTTT.

The V and J genes are TRBV29-1 and TRBJ2-7; D is possibly TRBD1 (8 bases). Between the trimmed V and J ends, which lost 6 bases and 3 bases, there was a span of 15 bases. CDR1 is SQVTM, CDR2 ANQGSEA, per germline. The length of the CDR3 is 13 residues. The CDR3 bases are TGCAGCGTCGCACAGGGGGAGGGCTACGAGCAGTACTTC. It is translated as CSVAQGEGYEQYF.